The source of this TCR beta chain is a study of blood T cell repertoires in COVID-19. Whole-study context: There were acute and convalescent COVID-19 samples, and they came from the United States, Italy and Spain. Nucleic acid was either cDNA or gDNA, and it came from T cells, B-cell-depleted T cells, or PBMCs.

V lost 0 bases to trimming and J lost 6 bases; unmatched junction nucleotides: 4. The CDR3 extends over 15 amino acids. Germline CDR1 MRHNA, CDR2 SNTAGT. Study processing details: How many nucleated cells were present was estimated from reference gene primer amplification. Sequencing was performed with immunoSEQ multiplex PCR; in TCRdb, only in-frame clones are kept and a portion is missing. V, J and clone size were drawn from that table, and D and trimming were deduced from the DNA. The sample holds 60,000 to 70,000 clones, under 85% seen once. This clone has just a few counts. The V call is TRBV6-4, the J call TRBJ2-1; TRBD2 matches at 8 bases. This receptor was taken from a woman of 80 years or more with acute or convalescent COVID-19. The source material was peripheral blood. The CDR3 spells CASSDSSGTFNEQFF. CDR3 nucleotide sequence: TGTGCCAGCAGTGACTCTAGCGGGACCTTCAATGAGCAGTTCTTC.